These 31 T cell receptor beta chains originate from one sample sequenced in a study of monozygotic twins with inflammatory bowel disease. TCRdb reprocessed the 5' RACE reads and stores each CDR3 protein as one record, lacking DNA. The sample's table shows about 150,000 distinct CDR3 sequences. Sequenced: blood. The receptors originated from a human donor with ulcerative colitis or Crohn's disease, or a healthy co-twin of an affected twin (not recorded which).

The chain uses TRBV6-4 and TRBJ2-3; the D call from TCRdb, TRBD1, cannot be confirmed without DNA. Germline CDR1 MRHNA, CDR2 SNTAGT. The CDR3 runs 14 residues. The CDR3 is CASSDAQGADTQYF.

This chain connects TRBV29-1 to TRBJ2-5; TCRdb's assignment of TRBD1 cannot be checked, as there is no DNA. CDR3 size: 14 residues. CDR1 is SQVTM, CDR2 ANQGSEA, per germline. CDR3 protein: CSVAYGQGAETQYF.

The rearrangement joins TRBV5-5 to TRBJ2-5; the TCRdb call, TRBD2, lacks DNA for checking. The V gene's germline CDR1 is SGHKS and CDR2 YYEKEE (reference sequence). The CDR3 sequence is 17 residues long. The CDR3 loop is CASSLDPAGGPLETQYF.

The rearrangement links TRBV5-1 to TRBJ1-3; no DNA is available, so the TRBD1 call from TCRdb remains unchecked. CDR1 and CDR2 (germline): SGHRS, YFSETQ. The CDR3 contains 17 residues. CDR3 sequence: CASSTEPGQNSGNTIYF.

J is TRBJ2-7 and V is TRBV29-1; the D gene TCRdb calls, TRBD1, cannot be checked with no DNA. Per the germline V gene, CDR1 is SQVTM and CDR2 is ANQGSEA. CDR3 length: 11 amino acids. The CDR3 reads CSTRQGYEQYF.

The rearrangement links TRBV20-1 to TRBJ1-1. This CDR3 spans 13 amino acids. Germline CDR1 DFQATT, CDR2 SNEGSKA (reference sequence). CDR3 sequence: CSARDGLNTEAFF.

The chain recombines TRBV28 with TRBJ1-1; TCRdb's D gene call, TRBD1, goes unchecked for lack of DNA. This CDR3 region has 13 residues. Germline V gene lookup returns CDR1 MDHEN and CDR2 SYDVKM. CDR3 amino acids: CASSPAGYTEAFF.

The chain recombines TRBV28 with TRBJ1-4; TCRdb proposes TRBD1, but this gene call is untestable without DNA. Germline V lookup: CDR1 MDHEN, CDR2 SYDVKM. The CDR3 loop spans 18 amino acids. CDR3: CASSFYRGGRATNEKLFF.

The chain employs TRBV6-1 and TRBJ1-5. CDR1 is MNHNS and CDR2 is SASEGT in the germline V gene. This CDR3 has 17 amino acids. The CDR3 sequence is CASSERSGPFSNQPQHF.

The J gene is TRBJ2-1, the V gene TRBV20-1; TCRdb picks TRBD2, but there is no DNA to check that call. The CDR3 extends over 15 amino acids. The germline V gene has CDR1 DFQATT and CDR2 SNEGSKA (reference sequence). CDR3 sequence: CSARETSGRRNEQFF.

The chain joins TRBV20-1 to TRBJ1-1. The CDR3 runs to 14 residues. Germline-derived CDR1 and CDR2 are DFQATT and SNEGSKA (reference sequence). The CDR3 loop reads CSARDPWGNTEAFF.

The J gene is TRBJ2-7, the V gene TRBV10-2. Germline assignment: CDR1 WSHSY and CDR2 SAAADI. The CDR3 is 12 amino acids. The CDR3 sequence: CASSEEVWEQYF.

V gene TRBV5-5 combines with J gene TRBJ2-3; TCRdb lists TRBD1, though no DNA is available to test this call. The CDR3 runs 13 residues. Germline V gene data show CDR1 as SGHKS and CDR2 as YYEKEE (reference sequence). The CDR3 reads CASSTTGTDTQYF.

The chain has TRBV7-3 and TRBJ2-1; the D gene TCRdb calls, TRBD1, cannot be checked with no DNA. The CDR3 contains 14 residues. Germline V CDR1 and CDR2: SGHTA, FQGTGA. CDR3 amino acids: CASSQGSEYNEQFF.

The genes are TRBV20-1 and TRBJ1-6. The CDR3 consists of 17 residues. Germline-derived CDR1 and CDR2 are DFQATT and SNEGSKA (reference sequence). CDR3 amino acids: CSASKGGPSSYNSPLHF.

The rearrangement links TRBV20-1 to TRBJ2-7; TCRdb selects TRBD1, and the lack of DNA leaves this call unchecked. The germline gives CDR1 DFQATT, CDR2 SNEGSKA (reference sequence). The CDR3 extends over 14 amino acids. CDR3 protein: CSAYIQGRLYEQYF.

This chain's CDR3 is CASSSQYSDRREGTDTQYF. V is TRBV28 and J is TRBJ2-3; as DNA is missing, the TRBD2 call by TCRdb cannot be tested. CDR1 MDHEN and CDR2 SYDVKM come from the germline V gene. This CDR3 has 19 residues.

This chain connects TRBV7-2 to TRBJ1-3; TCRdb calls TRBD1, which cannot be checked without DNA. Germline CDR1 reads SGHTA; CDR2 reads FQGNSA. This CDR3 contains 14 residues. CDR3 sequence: CASSLDRAADTIYF.

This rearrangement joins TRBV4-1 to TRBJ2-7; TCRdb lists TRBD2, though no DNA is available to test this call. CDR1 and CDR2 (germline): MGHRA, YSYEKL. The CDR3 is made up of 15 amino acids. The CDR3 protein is CASSRQRGSSYEQYF.

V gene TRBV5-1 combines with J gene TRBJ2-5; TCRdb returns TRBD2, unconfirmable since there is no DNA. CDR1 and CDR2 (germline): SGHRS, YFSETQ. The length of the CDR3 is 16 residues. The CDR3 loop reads CASSLRLAGGQETQYF.

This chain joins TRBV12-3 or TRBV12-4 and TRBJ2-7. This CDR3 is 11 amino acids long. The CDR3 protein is CASSLGPEQYF.

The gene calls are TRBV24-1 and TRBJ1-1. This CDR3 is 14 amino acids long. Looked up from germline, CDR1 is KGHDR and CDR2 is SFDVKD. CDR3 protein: CATSDEEGPGEAFF.

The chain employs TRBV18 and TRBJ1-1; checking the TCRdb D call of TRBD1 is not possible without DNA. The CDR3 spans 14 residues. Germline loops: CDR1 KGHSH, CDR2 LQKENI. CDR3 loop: CASSPRGDRAEAFF.

The CDR3 spells CAWSRGRDYNEQFF. The chain recombines TRBV30 with TRBJ2-1; TCRdb designates TRBD2, a call that cannot be tested without DNA. This CDR3 comprises 14 residues. Per germline, CDR1 GTSNPN and CDR2 SVGIG (reference sequence).

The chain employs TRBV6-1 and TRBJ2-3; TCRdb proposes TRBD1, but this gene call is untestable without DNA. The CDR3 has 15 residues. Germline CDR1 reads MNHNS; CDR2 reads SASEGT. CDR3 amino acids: CASSPGGSGTDTQYF.

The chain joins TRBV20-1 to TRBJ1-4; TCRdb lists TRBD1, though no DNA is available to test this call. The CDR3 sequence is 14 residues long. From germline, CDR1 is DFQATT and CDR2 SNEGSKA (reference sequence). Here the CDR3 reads CSAITGTDHEKLFF.

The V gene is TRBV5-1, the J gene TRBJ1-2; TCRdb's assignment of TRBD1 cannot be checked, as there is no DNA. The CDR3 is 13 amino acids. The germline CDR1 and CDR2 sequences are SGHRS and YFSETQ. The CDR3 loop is CASSSEGLYGYTF. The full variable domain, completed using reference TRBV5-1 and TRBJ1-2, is KAGVTQTPRYLIKTRGQQVTLSCSPISGHRSVSWYQQTPGQGLQFLFEYFSETQRNKGNFPGRFSGRQFSNSRSEMNVSTLELGDSALYLCASSSEGLYGYTFGSGTRLTVV.

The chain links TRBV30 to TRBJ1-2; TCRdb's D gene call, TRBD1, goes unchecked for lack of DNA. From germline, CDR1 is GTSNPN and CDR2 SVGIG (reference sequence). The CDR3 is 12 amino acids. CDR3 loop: CAHMRGRGGYTF.

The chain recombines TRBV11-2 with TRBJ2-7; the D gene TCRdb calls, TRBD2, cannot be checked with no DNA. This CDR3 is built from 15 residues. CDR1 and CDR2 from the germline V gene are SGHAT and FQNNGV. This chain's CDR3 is CASSLLSGGSYEQYF. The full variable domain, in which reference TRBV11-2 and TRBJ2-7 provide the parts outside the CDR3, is EAGVAQSPRYKIIEKRQSVAFWCNPISGHATLYWYQQILGQGPKLLIQFQNNGVVDDSQLPKDRFSAERLKGVDSTLKIQPAKLEDSAVYLCASSLLSGGSYEQYFGPGTRLTVT.

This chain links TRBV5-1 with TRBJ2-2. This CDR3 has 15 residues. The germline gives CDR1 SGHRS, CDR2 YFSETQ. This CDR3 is CASSFFTGNTGELFF.

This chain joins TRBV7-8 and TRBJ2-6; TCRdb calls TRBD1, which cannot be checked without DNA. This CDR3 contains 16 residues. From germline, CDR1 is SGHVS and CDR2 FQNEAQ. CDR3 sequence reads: CASSLEGGSGANVLTF.